This paragraph reports one T cell receptor beta chain. The antigen is unknown. This CDR3 contains 15 residues. V was cut by 3 bases and J by 6 bases, with 17 bases left in between. TCRdb re-called the RACE reads through MiXCR, storing one row per CDR3 protein. Here the sample spans approximately 260,000 distinct CDR3 sequences, roughly 7.7% being singletons. The data were taken from a study of human T cells and chemical hapten exposure. Study-level information: Patches that contained 0.01% DPC were applied to the upper back and read at 6 days. Small pooled library volume differences mainly caused per-sample TCR yield variation. Study outcomes and limitations: Significantly more large CDR3 similarity clusters were formed by expanded TCRs than by controls.

Described time point: pre-sensitization, week 0. Treatment in this sample: therapeutic diphenylcyclopropenone sensitization with weekly scalp DPC. Before extraction, the whole blood was not fractionated, and total RNA was taken from it. Sequences were derived from whole blood, sampled in connection with sensitization to the hapten diphenylcyclopropenone (DPC). This clonotype was obtained from a man younger than 30 with alopecia areata. Some clones in this sample may be carry-over from other donors' samples. This sequence joins TRBV12-3 or TRBV12-4 and TRBJ1-1; D perhaps matches TRBD1 (6 bases). The CDR3 DNA sequence: TGTGCCAGCAGTTTGGAAGGACAGTTAGGGGCTGAAGCTTTCTTT. Translation: CASSLEGQLGAEAFF.